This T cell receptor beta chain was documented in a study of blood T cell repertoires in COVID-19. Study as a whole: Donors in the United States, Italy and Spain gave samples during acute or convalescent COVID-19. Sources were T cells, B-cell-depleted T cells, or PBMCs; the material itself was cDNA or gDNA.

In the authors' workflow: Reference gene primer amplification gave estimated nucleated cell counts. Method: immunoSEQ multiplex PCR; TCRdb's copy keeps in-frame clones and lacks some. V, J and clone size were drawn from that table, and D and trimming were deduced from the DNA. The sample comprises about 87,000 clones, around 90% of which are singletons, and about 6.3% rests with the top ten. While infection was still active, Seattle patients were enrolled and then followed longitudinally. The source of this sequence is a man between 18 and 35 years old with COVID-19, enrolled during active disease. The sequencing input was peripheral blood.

The CDR3, as DNA: TGTGCCAGCAGGCGAGGGGGACAGGGGTCCATGGAGCAGTACTTC. This codes for CASRRGGQGSMEQYF. The rearrangement uses TRBV27 and TRBJ2-7; 10 nucleotides align to TRBD1. Germline trimming cut 6 bases from V and 7 bases from J; bases unmatched to any gene: 12. The CDR3 is made up of 15 amino acids. Germline V gene lookup returns CDR1 MNHEY and CDR2 SMNVEV (reference sequence).